This entry describes one TCR beta chain. Within the sample, other DNA sequences also encode this same CDR3. Naive CD8 cells, CD45RO-negative and positively selected for CCR7, excluded terminally differentiated effector memory CD45RA+ cells. The record originates from a study of shared clonotypes between healthy human individuals. Germline lookup yields CDR1 MNHEY and CDR2 SMNVEV (reference sequence). The ends were cut back, 1 base at V and 6 bases at J, with 7 bases in the middle. CDR3 size: 12 residues. The table came from immunoSEQ multiplex PCR; TCRdb's copy has only in-frame clones and leaves some out. The sample has about 2.1 million clones, 80% to 95% seen once.

This receptor was taken from a man between 18 and 29 years old in good health. Some clones in this sample may be carry-over from other donors' samples. The chain joins TRBV27 to TRBJ2-7, with a possible D match to TRBD1 (6 bases). Source material: naive CD8+ T cells from PBMCs. The CDR3: CASSLLGAEQYF. The CDR3 DNA follows: TGTGCCAGCAGTTTATTGGGGGCCGAGCAGTACTTC.